This TCR beta chain was found in a study of cytomegalovirus exposure and HLA in healthy donors. The primer mix had 60 Vbeta and 13 Jbeta primers. The protocol was immunoSEQ multiplex PCR, while the TCRdb copy is restricted to in-frame clones and leaves out a portion. The repertoire holds about 120,000 clones, with about three quarters as singletons. A remark on this clone: Its antigen is unknown.

V lost 4 bases, J lost 8 bases, and 2 bases stayed unmatched. There are 14 residues in the CDR3. Per germline, CDR1 SGHTA and CDR2 FQGNSA. Whole-study results and caveats: Earlier results showed most TCR beta V segments being productive about 87% or about 30% of the time.

Sample: PBMCs. This TCR derives from a woman aged 40 to 55 in good health and CMV-seropositive. This chain uses TRBV7-2 with TRBJ1-6; 10 bases line up with TRBD1. CDR3 nucleotide sequence: TGTGCCAGCAGCTCCGGGACAGGGGATTCACCCCTCCACTTT. Protein sequence: CASSSGTGDSPLHF.